This record concerns one TCR beta chain sequence. Its antigen is unidentified. Documented treatment: oral pan-JAK inhibitor, 5-10 mg twice daily. From alopecia areata patients, lesional scalp punch biopsies and peripheral blood were collected. The source of the sample is a study of CD8+ T cells in alopecia areata. Sequencing relied on a cDNA template that was reverse transcribed from extracted RNA. Repertoires were generated with immunoSEQ multiplex PCR, while TCRdb's copy carries only in-frame clones and drops some. The data hold roughly 40,000 clones, with about nine tenths observed a single time. V shed 0 bases and J 3 bases; nucleotides not matched to a gene: 4. CDR3 length equals 15 residues. Germline assignment: CDR1 SGHDT and CDR2 YYEEEE. Study-level points and caveats: Sequencing of scalp tissue also captures the resident alphabeta T cells of normal skin. Elevated clonality characterized lesional scalp relative to normal scalp, particularly in alopecia totalis/universalis.

The origin of this receptor is a human donor with alopecia areata. V gene TRBV5-6 combines with J gene TRBJ2-5; 8 nucleotides match TRBD1. The material sequenced was CD8+ T cells sorted from blood, taken at week 24, from a patient treated with tofacitinib. Here the CDR3 DNA reads TGTGCCAGCAGCTTGGAGGCGACAGGGGAAGAGACCCAGTACTTC. This sequence encodes CASSLEATGEETQYF.